The entry below gives a single TCR beta chain sequence along with its context. The data were taken from a study of blood T cell repertoires in COVID-19. Looking at the study overall: Recovery among Cohort 3 donors was established by two negative PCRs, clearance, or symptom resolution.

The data were produced by immunoSEQ multiplex PCR, yet TCRdb's version contains in-frame clones alone and is incomplete. The table includes about 210,000 clones, around 86% detected once. CDR3 length: 16 residues. Germline V lookup: CDR1 KGHDR, CDR2 SFDVKD. V gave up 3 bases and J gave up 5 bases, with 15 bases separating them. The specimen sequenced was PBMCs or T cells enriched from blood (not recorded which). The clonotype comes from a man in his thirties or forties in a cohort exposed to, infected with or recovered from COVID-19 (not recorded which). This chain uses TRBV24-1 with TRBJ1-4; TRBD1 is a possible D gene (6 bases). CDR3 protein: CATSDPGQGGNEKLFF. CDR3 DNA: TGTGCCACCAGTGATCCGGGACAAGGAGGCAATGAAAAACTGTTTTTT.